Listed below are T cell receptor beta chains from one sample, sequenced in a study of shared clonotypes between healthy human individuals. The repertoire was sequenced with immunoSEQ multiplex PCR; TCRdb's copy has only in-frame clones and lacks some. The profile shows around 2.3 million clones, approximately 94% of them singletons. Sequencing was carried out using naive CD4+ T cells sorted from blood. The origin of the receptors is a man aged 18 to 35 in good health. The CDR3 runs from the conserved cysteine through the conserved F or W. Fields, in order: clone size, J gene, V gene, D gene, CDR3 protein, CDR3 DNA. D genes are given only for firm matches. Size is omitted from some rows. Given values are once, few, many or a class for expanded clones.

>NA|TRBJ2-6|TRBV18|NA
CASSDSRASGANVLTF
TGTGCCAGCTCAGACTCCAGGGCCTCTGGGGCCAACGTCCTGACTTTC
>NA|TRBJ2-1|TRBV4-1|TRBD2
CASSQAGSGGYNEQFF
TGCGCCAGCAGCCAAGCGGGTAGCGGGGGATACAATGAGCAGTTCTTC
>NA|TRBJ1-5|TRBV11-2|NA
CASSAGQHNQPQHF
TGTGCCAGCAGCGCAGGACAGCACAATCAGCCCCAGCATTTT
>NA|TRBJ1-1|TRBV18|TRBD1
CASSDRDRGTEAFF
TGTGCCAGCTCAGACAGGGACCGGGGCACTGAAGCTTTCTTT
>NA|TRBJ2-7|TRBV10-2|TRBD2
CASSDTSGRAYEQYF
TGCGCCAGCAGTGATACTAGCGGGAGGGCCTACGAGCAGTACTTC
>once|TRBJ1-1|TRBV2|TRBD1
CASSRTGGVRTEAFF
TGTGCCAGCAGTCGGACAGGGGGAGTCAGGACTGAAGCTTTCTTT
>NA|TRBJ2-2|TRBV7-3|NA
CASSLSLAGSPGELFF
TGTGCCAGCAGCTTAAGCCTAGCTGGGTCTCCCGGGGAGCTGTTTTTT
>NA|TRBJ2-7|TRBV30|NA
CAWSEPNGYEQYF
TGTGCCTGGAGTGAACCCAACGGGTACGAGCAGTACTTC
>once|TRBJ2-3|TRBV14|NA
CASSPQSFTQYF
TGTGCCAGCAGCCCGCAATCTTTTACGCAGTATTTT
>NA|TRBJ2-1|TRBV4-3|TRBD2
CASSQVAGSYNEQFF
TGCGCCAGCAGCCAAGTAGCGGGGTCCTACAATGAGCAGTTCTTC
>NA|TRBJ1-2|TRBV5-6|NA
CASSLDQNNYGYTF
TGTGCCAGCAGCTTGGACCAGAACAACTATGGCTACACCTTC
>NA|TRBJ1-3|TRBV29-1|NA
CSVGNGNTIYF
TGCAGCGTGGGAAATGGAAACACCATATATTTT
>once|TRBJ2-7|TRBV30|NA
CAWSVSTVSYEQYF
TGTGCCTGGAGTGTGAGTACAGTCTCCTACGAGCAGTACTTC
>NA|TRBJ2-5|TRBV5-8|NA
CASSSRETQYF
TGTGCCAGCAGCTCCAGGGAGACCCAGTACTTC
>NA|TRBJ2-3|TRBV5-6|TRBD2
CASSLGLGTDTQYF
TGTGCCAGCAGCCTGGGACTAGGCACAGATACGCAGTATTTT
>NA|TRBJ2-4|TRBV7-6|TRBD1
CASSSTGDIQYF
TGTGCCAGCAGCTCCACAGGGGACATTCAGTACTTC
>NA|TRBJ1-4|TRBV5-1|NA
CASSSPGGNEKLFF
TGCGCCAGCAGCTCCCCGGGAGGAAATGAAAAACTGTTTTTT
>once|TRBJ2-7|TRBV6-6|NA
CASSQRAESSYEQYF
TGTGCCAGCAGCCAGAGAGCGGAGAGCTCCTACGAGCAGTACTTC
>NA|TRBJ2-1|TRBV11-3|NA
CASSSRDHYNEQFF
TGTGCCAGCAGCTCCCGGGACCACTACAATGAGCAGTTCTTC
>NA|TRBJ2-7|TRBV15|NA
CATSRDLREQYF
TGTGCCACCAGCAGAGATCTACGCGAGCAGTACTTC
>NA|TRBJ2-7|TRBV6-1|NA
CASSEAWGTAYEQYF
TGTGCCAGCAGTGAAGCCTGGGGGACTGCTTACGAGCAGTACTTC
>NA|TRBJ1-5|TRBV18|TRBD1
CASSPTGNSNQPQHF
TGTGCCAGCTCCCCGACAGGGAATAGCAATCAGCCCCAGCATTTT